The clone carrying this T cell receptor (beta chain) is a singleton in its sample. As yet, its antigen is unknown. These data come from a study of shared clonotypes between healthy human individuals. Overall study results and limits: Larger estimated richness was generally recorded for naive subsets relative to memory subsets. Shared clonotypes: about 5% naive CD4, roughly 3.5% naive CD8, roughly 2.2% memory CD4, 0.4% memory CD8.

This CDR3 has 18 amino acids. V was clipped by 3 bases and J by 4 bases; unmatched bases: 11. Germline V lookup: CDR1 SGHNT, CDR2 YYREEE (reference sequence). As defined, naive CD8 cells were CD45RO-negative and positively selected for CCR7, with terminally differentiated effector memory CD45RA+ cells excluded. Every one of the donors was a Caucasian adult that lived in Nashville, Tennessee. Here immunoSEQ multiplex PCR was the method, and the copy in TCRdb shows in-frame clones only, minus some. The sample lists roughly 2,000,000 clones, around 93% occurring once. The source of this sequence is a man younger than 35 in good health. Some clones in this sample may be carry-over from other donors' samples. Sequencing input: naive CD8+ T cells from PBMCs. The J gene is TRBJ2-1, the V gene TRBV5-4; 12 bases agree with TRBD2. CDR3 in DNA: TGTGCCAGCAGCTCGGATCAGACTAGCGGGAGTAGGTACAATGAGCAGTTCTTC. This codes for CASSSDQTSGSRYNEQFF.